Below, 11 T cell receptor beta chains from the same sample are listed, as sequenced in a study of identical twins. TCRdb independently ran MiXCR on the 5' RACE reads; one entry per CDR3 protein. This table holds some 690,000 distinct CDR3 sequences, about 20% found once. This sample also appeared in a second study, on T cells expressing NK-cell markers.

Material for sequencing was PBMCs. The receptor source for this set is a woman aged 18-29 years in good health.

This chain uses TRBV4-3 with TRBJ2-3; TRBD2 matches 9 bases. The V and J ends lost 3 bases and 3 bases, in that order; junction bases with no gene match: 7. Germline CDR1 and CDR2: LGHNA and YSLEER. The CDR3 is 16 residues long. The CDR3 DNA follows: TGCGCCAGCAGCCAGGTAGCGGGAGTTCCGACAGATACGCAGTATTTT. It encodes CASSQVAGVPTDTQYF.

The rearrangement joins TRBV27 to TRBJ2-3, with D hard to call. V lost 7 bases and J 1 base, leaving 15 bases between the germline ends. The CDR3 runs to 15 residues. Germline V gives CDR1 MNHEY, CDR2 SMNVEV (reference sequence). The CDR3 region is CASKMTAARTDTQYF. DNA of the CDR3: TGTGCCAGCAAAATGACGGCCGCTCGCACAGATACGCAGTATTTT.

This sequence joins TRBV10-3 and TRBJ1-2; D perhaps matches TRBD1 (6 bases). The V end lost 5 bases, the J end lost 4 bases, and 14 bases lay between the germline ends. The CDR3 has 14 residues. Germline CDR1 ENHRY, CDR2 SYGVKD. CDR3 DNA sequence: TGTGCCATCAGTACAGGGCCCGGGGGCTATGGCTACACCTTC. Protein product: CAISTGPGGYGYTF.

A few counts support this clonotype. The rearrangement joins TRBV12-3 or TRBV12-4 to TRBJ2-1, with a possible D match to TRBD2 (5 bases). CDR3 length: 13 residues. The V and J ends lost 4 bases and 9 bases respectively, with 13 bases between them. CDR3 coding DNA: TGTGCCAGCAGTTATCGGACTTCGGGTGAGCAGTTCTTC. Translation gives CASSYRTSGEQFF.

This clonotype was observed a handful of times. V usage is TRBV12-3 or TRBV12-4 and J usage is TRBJ2-6; D unclear. The V gene lost 7 bases and the J gene lost 4 bases, with 8 bases spanning the gap. The CDR3 has 13 amino acids. The CDR3 region is CASTPSGANVLTF. In DNA form, the CDR3 reads TGTGCCAGCACCCCCTCCGGGGCCAACGTCCTGACTTTC.

The genes are TRBV27 and TRBJ1-6; D gene ambiguous. Germline CDR1 reads MNHEY; CDR2 reads SMNVEV (reference sequence). This CDR3 region has 13 residues. The ends were cut back, 7 bases at V and 4 bases at J, with 8 bases in the middle. CDR3 DNA sequence: TGTGCCAGCACGGGAGGGTATAATTCACCCCTCCACTTT. Encoded protein: CASTGGYNSPLHF.

The CDR3 DNA sequence: TGCAGTGCTAGTGTTCGGGATGGGTATGGTGAGCAGTTCTTC. This sequence encodes CSASVRDGYGEQFF. This sequence joins TRBV20-1 and TRBJ2-1; a possible D gene is TRBD2 (5 bases). From germline, CDR1 is DFQATT and CDR2 SNEGSKA (reference sequence). This CDR3 has 14 residues. V was pared by 3 bases and J by 9 bases, with 18 bases between.

The chain carries TRBV20-1 and TRBJ2-3, with TRBD2 identical over 8 bases. V was pared by 3 bases and J by 2 bases, with 4 bases of the junction left unmatched. Germline lookup yields CDR1 DFQATT and CDR2 SNEGSKA (reference sequence). The CDR3 loop spans 14 amino acids. The CDR3 DNA follows: TGCAGTGCTAGCGGGGGGGCAGTCACAGATACGCAGTATTTT. This translates into CSASGGAVTDTQYF.

The chain joins TRBV2 to TRBJ2-1; TRBD1 or TRBD2 may be the D gene (5 bases each). V lost 3 bases to trimming and J lost 5 bases, with 8 bases between them. The CDR3 is 13 residues long. Germline V gives CDR1 SNHLY, CDR2 FYNNEI. The CDR3 DNA is TGTGCCAGCAGTGACGAGGGGAACAATGAGCAGTTCTTC. This codes for CASSDEGNNEQFF.

This clonotype turned up a few times. The chain combines TRBV25-1 with TRBJ2-7; the D gene could be TRBD1 or TRBD2 (6 bases each). V was clipped by 7 bases and J by 6 bases, with 10 bases between them. CDR1 is MGHDK, CDR2 SYGVNS, per germline. CDR3 size: 11 residues. In DNA, the CDR3 is TGTGCCAGCATGGGGGGCGGCGAGCAGTACTTC. Translation: CASMGGGEQYF.

Ten or more counts support this clonotype. The rearrangement links TRBV12-3 or TRBV12-4 to TRBJ1-1; D gene ambiguous. This CDR3 is built from 14 residues. V lost 4 bases to trimming and J lost 11 bases, with 20 bases between them. CDR3 sequence reads: CASSSEYREPEAFF. The CDR3 DNA follows: TGTGCCAGCAGTTCCGAATACCGGGAGCCCGAGGCTTTCTTT.